This T cell receptor beta chain is drawn from a study of tissue T cells after allogeneic stem cell transplantation. Study-level results: Blood and spleen captured only part of the tissue TCR repertoire. Motif-based clustering found tissue-specific repertoire signatures shared across patients, though few clones were shared.

On this clone: Its specificity is not known. The gene names here belong to mouse. The CDR3 goes on 1 residue after the read ends, and that part is filled in from the germline J gene.

The germline V gene encodes CDR1 KGHTA and CDR2 FQNQQP. This CDR3 has 15 residues. The method was immunoSEQ multiplex PCR; TCRdb's version includes in-frame clones alone and lacks a portion of them. The repertoire holds around 2,700 clones, with approximately 60% as singletons. Time point indicated: mouse harvest day 7 after allogeneic transplant. Each mouse received 10^7 T-cell-depleted marrow cells plus 10^6 splenic CD5+ T cells by tail vein. B6 (H2b) cells into BALB/c (H2d) mice; tissues taken at day 7 or 14. The chain carries TRBV23 and TRBJ2-2; the table assigns TRBD2, which was not confirmed against the DNA. This TCR derives from a female BALB/c mouse given C57BL/6 T cells with graft-versus-host disease after an allogeneic hematopoietic cell transplant. Sequenced sample: gut tissue. CDR3 DNA (partial): TGCTCCAGCAGTCAAGACTGGGGGAACACCGGGCAGCTCTAC. Translating it yields CSSSQDWGNTGQLY. The full CDR3 sequence reads CSSSQDWGNTGQLYF.